This T cell receptor beta chain stems from a study of graft-versus-host responses after intestinal transplantation. At the level of the study: Following induction with anti-thymocyte globulin, all recipients were given tacrolimus and steroids for 2 to 4 years.

General study points: Researchers found GvH clones in recipient marrow, and some showed up first in ileum or blood. Early post-transplant HvG declines tracked with peak circulating GvH clone levels.

CDR1 is KGHSH, CDR2 LQKENI, per germline. The length of the CDR3 is 17 residues. With 3 bases removed from V and 2 bases from J, the gap between germline ends came to 17 bases. Data came from immunoSEQ multiplex PCR; TCRdb stores just in-frame clones and leaves some out. In the table there are 84,000 or so clones, approximately 92% of which are singletons. For this clone: Its antigen is unidentified.

This receptor was identified in a human donor who received an intestinal transplant. The chain is built from TRBV18 and TRBJ2-1; possibly TRBD1 for D (6 bases). Source: unstimulated CD4+ T cells sorted from spleen or lymph node cells, taken before intestinal transplant. CDR3 residues: CASSPNTGRGPYNEQFF. The CDR3 nucleotides read TGTGCCAGCTCACCGAACACAGGGAGAGGACCCTACAATGAGCAGTTCTTC.